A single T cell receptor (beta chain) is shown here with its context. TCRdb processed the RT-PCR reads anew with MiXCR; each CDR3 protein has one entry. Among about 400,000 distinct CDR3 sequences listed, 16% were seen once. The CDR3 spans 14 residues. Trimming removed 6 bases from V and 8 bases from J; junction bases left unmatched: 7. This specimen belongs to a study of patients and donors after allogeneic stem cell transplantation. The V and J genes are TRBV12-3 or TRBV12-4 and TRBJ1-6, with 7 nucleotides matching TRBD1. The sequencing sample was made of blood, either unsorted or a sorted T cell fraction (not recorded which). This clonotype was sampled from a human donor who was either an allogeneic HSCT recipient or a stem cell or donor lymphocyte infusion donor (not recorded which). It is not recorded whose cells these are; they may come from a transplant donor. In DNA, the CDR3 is TGTGCCAGCAGGATAGGGACAGTAGATTCACCCCTCCACTTT. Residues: CASRIGTVDSPLHF.